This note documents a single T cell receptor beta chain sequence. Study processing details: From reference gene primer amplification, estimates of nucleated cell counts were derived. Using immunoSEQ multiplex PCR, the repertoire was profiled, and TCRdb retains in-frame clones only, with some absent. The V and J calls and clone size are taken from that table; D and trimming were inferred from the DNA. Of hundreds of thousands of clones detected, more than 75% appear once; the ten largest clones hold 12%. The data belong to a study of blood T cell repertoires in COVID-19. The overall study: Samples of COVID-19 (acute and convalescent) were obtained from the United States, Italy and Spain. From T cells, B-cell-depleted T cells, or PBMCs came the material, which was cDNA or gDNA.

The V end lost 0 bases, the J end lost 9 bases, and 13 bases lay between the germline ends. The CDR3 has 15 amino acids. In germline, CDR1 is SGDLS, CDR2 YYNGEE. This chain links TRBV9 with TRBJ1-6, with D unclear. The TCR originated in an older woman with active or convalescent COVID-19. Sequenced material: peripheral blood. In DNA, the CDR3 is TGTGCCAGCAGCGTAGTATCGGGGAACAGTTCACCCCTCCACTTT. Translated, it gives CASSVVSGNSSPLHF.